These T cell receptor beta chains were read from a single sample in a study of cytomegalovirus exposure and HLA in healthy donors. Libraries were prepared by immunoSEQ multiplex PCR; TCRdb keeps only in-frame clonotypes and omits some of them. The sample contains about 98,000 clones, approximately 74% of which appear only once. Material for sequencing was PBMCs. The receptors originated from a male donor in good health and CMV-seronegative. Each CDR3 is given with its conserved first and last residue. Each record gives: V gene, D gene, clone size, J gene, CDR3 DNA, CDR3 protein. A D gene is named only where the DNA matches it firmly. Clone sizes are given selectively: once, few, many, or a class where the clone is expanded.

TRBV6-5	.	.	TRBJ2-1	TGTGCCAGCAGTTCTCCCGGAGGGGAGCAGTTCTTC	CASSSPGGEQFF
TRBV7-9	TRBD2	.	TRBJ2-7	TGTGCCAGCAGCATAAAGACTAGCGGGATCTACGAGCAGTACTTC	CASSIKTSGIYEQYF
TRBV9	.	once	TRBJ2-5	TGTGCCAGCAGCGTCGGGGAGGCCAGAAATAAAGAGACCCAGTACTTC	CASSVGEARNKETQYF
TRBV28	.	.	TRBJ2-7	TGTGCCAGCAGTTCTTCCACCCGCTGGGCGCAGGGGAACGAGCAGTACTTC	CASSSSTRWAQGNEQYF
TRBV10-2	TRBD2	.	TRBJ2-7	TGCGCCAGCGGATACCCCCTAGCGGGAGAAACCTACGAGCAGTACTTC	CASGYPLAGETYEQYF
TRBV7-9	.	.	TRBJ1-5	TGTGCCAGCAGCGGCCAGGGCAATCAGCCCCAGCATTTT	CASSGQGNQPQHF
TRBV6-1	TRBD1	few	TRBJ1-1	TGTGCCAGCAGTGAGATGACAGGGGGAACTGAAGCTTTCTTT	CASSEMTGGTEAFF
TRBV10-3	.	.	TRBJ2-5	TGTGCCATCAGTGGGTCCGGAGGGGAGACCCAGTACTTC	CAISGSGGETQYF
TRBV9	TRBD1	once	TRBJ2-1	TGTGCCAGCAGCGCCGGGACAGGGGTCTACAATGAGCAGTTCTTC	CASSAGTGVYNEQFF
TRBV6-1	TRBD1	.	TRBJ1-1	TGTGCCAGCAGGGAGACAGGGATGGCTGAAGCTTTCTTT	CASRETGMAEAFF
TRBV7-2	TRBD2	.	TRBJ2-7	TGTGCCAGCAGCCTCCGACTAGCGGGGGGCCCACCGAGCTCCTACGAGCAGTACTTC	CASSLRLAGGPPSSYEQYF
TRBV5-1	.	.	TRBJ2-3	TGCGCCAGCAGGCTTGGGCTTATATCCACAGATACGCAGTATTTT	CASRLGLISTDTQYF
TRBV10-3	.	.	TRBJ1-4	TGTGCCATCAGTGAGTCGACTCAGGGCGGACCAAATGAAAAGCTGTTTTTT	CAISESTQGGPNEKLFF
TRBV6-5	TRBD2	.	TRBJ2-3	TGTGCCAGCAGCATAATAGCGGGAGGGGGGGATACGCAGTATTTT	CASSIIAGGGDTQYF
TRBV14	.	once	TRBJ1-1	TGTGCCAGCAGCCCCAGGGGATTGAACACTGAAGCTTTCTTT	CASSPRGLNTEAFF
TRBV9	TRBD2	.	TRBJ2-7	TGTGCCAGCAGCCCCAGGACTAGCGGAAACTCCTACGAGCAGTACTTC	CASSPRTSGNSYEQYF
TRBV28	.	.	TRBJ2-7	TGTGCCAGCAGTTTTGCGGTCTACGAGCAGTACTTC	CASSFAVYEQYF
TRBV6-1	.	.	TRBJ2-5	TGTGCCAGCAGTGAAGGAATCAGGGGCGGAGAGACCCAGTACTTC	CASSEGIRGGETQYF
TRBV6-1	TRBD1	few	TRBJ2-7	TGTGCCAGCTACGGACAGGGGCGTCCCTACGAGCAGTACTTC	CASYGQGRPYEQYF
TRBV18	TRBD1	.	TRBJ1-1	TGTGCCAGCTCACCACCGGGACAGGGGGAAAGAGCTTTCTTT	CASSPPGQGERAFF
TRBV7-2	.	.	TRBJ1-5	TGTGCCAGCAGCTTATTTAACACCGGCAATCAGCCCCAGCATTTT	CASSLFNTGNQPQHF
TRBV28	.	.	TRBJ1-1	TGTGCCAGCAGTTTACACAGGGCGAACACTGAAGCTTTCTTT	CASSLHRANTEAFF
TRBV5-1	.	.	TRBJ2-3	TGCGCCAGCAGCGAGGGGGGGGACCGCACAGATACGCAGTATTTT	CASSEGGDRTDTQYF
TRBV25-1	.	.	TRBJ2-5	TGTGCCAGCAGTGAATCCCTTAGCAAAGAGACCCAGTACTTC	CASSESLSKETQYF
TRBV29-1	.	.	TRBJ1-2	TGCAGCGTTGGCAGCAGGGGTCGTGGCTACACCTTC	CSVGSRGRGYTF
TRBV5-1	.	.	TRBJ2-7	TGCGCCAGCAGCTTGGTTGGGGGAGGAGACTACGAGCAGTACTTC	CASSLVGGGDYEQYF
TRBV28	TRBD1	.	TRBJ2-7	TGTGCCAGCACCCCTAGTAGGGCAGGGGGCACCATAACCTACGAGCAGTACTTC	CASTPSRAGGTITYEQYF
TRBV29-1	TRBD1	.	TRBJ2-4	TGCAGCGTTGAAGCGGACAGGACCAAAAACATTCAGTACTTC	CSVEADRTKNIQYF
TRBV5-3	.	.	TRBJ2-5	TGTGCCAGAAGCCCTACGGAGACCCAGTACTTC	CARSPTETQYF
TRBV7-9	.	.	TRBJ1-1	TGTGCCAGCAGCTTAAGGGGGAACACTGAAGCTTTCTTT	CASSLRGNTEAFF
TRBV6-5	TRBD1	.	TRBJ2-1	TGTGCCAGCAGCTTCCGGGACAGGGTCTCCAATGAGCAGTTCTTC	CASSFRDRVSNEQFF
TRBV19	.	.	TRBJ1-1	TGTGCCAGTAGTGCGACATCGAACACTGAAGCTTTCTTT	CASSATSNTEAFF
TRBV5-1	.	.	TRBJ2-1	TGCGCCAGCACCACACGGAGGGCAAGCGGCTACAATGAGCAGTTCTTC	CASTTRRASGYNEQFF
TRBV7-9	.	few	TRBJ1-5	TGTGCCAGCAGCTTTGGAGGATTGAATCAGCCCCAGCATTTT	CASSFGGLNQPQHF
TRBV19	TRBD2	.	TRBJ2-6	TGTGCCAGTAGTGATAGCGGGCCAACCTCTGGGGCCAACGTCCTGACTTTC	CASSDSGPTSGANVLTF
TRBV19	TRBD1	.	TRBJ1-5	TGTGCCACAAAACCGGGACAGGGGGCAGGGCCCCAGCATTTT	CATKPGQGAGPQHF
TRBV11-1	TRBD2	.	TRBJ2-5	TGTGCCAGCAGCTTAGGGGCGGCTAGCGGGAGAGGTGAGACCCAGTACTTC	CASSLGAASGRGETQYF
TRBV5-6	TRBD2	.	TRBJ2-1	TGTGCCAGCAGCACGGGACTAGCGGGAGCTAACGGTGAGCAGTTCTTC	CASSTGLAGANGEQFF
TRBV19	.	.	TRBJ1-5	TGTGCCAGTAGTAATCAGGGAAGCAATCAGCCCCAGCATTTT	CASSNQGSNQPQHF
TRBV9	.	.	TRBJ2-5	TGTGCCAGCAGCGTAGGTGGGGGGAAAGAGACCCAGTACTTC	CASSVGGGKETQYF
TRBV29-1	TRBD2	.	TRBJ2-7	TGCAGCGGTGACTTCCTGGGACTAGCGGGAGGCGAGCAGTACTTC	CSGDFLGLAGGEQYF
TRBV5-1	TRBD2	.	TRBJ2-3	TGCGCCAGCAGCTCCCTTCAGGGAGGGACAGATACGCAGTATTTT	CASSSLQGGTDTQYF
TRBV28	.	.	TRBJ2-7	TGTGCCAGCAACATCCGGGACAAGGCCTACGAGCAGTACTTC	CASNIRDKAYEQYF
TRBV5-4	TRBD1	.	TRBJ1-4	TGTGCCAGCAGCTTCGTTGGACAGGGGTTGGCTAATGAAAAACTGTTTTTT	CASSFVGQGLANEKLFF
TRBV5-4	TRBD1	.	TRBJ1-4	TGTGCCAGCAGCCCCGGGACAGGGGGTTTCGAAAAACTGTTTTTT	CASSPGTGGFEKLFF
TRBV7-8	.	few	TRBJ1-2	TGTGCCAGCAGGGACAGAGGAGGGAGGGGTGGCTACACCTTC	CASRDRGGRGGYTF
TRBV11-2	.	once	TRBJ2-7	TGTGCCAGCAGCCCTTCCCCCTACGAGCAGTACTTC	CASSPSPYEQYF
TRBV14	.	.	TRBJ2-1	TGTGCCAGCAGCCAAGGGCAGGGGCACGTATCCTACAATGAGCAGTTCTTC	CASSQGQGHVSYNEQFF
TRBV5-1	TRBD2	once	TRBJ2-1	TGCGCCAGCAGCTTGGCCGGCGGGAGTAGTTTCAATGAGCAGTTCTTC	CASSLAGGSSFNEQFF
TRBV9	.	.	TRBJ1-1	TGTGCCAGCAGCCCCCCGGGTACTGAAGCTTTCTTT	CASSPPGTEAFF
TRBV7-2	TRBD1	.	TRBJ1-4	TGTGCCAGCAGCACGCGGTTACCGGGACAGGAGTACGAAAAACTGTTTTTT	CASSTRLPGQEYEKLFF
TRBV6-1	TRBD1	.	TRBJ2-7	TGTGCCAGCAGTGAACAAACAGGGGACTACGAGCAGTACTTC	CASSEQTGDYEQYF
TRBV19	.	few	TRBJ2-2	TGTGCCAGTAGTGTTAACAGAAACACCGGGGAGCTGTTTTTT	CASSVNRNTGELFF
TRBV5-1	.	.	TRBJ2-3	TGCGCCAGCAGCTTGGCCCAGGGGAACACAGATACGCAGTATTTT	CASSLAQGNTDTQYF
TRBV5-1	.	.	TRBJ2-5	TGCGCCAGCAGCTTGGCCTGGAGGGCAGAAGAGACCCAGTACTTC	CASSLAWRAEETQYF